The 29 T cell receptor beta chains presented below share a single source sample, sequenced in a study of Graves' ophthalmopathy and Graves' hyperthyroidism (dated by TCRdb to between 2017 and 2018). The run used an Illumina HiSeq 2000. TCR beta CDR3 regions were amplified from RNA transcripts for repertoire sequencing. The first round of RT-PCR was done with HTBI primers and the Qiagen OneStep RT-PCR kit, and was followed by a second round of multiplex PCR, then size selection and purification. In TCRdb, the public reads were trimmed at Q25 with fastp and aligned with MiXCR, with productive beta chains retained. Rows are unified per CDR3 protein, each entry keeping the most common DNA and genes. This sample lists 650,000 to 900,000 distinct CDR3 sequences; 35% to 50% were detected once. The ten largest clones take up 35% to 55% of the sample. Input material: peripheral blood. The origin of the receptors is an adult man with Graves' ophthalmopathy.

Details on this clonotype: A much larger clone lies a single base off, so this may be a read error. This CDR3 fails to terminate in the conserved phenylalanine or tryptophan, so it likely reflects a read error. This rearrangement joins TRBV10-3 to TRBJ2-5, with 7 bases lining up with TRBD1. CDR3 size: 14 residues. The ends lost 4 bases at V and 5 bases at J; junction bases unmatched: 7. Per the germline V gene, CDR1 is ENHRY and CDR2 is SYGVKD. CDR3 amino acids: CAISGATGWETQYL. DNA for the CDR3: TGTGCCATCAGTGGGGCGACAGGGTGGGAGACCCAGTACCTC.

This chain links TRBV15 with TRBJ2-6; no clear D gene. The CDR3 contains 16 residues. Trimming pared 0 bases from V and 4 bases from J, leaving 10 bases between. Germline CDR1 LNHNV, CDR2 YYDKDF (reference sequence). The CDR3 spells CATSREGGAGANVLTF. The CDR3, as DNA: TGTGCCACCAGCAGAGAGGGTGGAGCAGGGGCCAACGTCCTGACTTTC.

As regards this clonotype: A much larger clonotype is one base distant, so this may be a read error. This chain connects TRBV13 to TRBJ2-5; D is ambiguous. V was clipped by 3 bases and J by 4 bases, with 12 bases between them. The germline gives CDR1 PRHDT, CDR2 FYEKMQ (reference sequence). There are 14 residues in the CDR3. The CDR3 protein is CASSFGRIGETQYF. As DNA, the CDR3 is TGTGCCAGCAGCTTCGGACGGATAGGAGAGACCCAGTACTTC.

This clonotype was found a few times. V is TRBV20-1 and J is TRBJ2-7, with 11 bases fitting TRBD2. The CDR3 totals 14 residues. Germline lookup yields CDR1 DFQATT and CDR2 SNEGSKA (reference sequence). With 4 bases clipped from V and 3 bases from J, the junction kept 5 bases outside the gene matches. The CDR3 sequence is CSATGLAESYEQYF. The CDR3 DNA follows: TGCAGTGCTACGGGACTAGCGGAAAGCTACGAGCAGTACTTC.

A remark on this clonotype: Without the conserved terminal phenylalanine or tryptophan, this CDR3 likely stems from a read error. V is TRBV15 and J is TRBJ1-4, with a weak D call TRBD1 (6 bases). Trimming left V 1 base short and J 8 bases short, with 20 bases between. CDR3 size: 17 residues. CDR1 LNHNV and CDR2 YYDKDF come from the germline V gene (reference sequence). DNA for the CDR3: TGTGCCACCAGCAGAGGGGGGCGCGACCCTAAGGGGGAAAAACTGTTTATT. This encodes CATSRGGRDPKGEKLFI.

This clonotype was counted at least ten times. The V call is TRBV6-5, the J call TRBJ1-5; D unclear. The V end lost 0 bases, the J end lost 12 bases, and 12 bases lay between the germline ends. The CDR3 runs 13 residues. CDR1 MNHEY and CDR2 SVGAGI come from the germline V gene. The CDR3 sequence: CASSYSKGARQHF. CDR3 sequence (DNA): TGTGCCAGCAGTTACTCGAAGGGCGCGCGCCAGCATTTT.

The chain recombines TRBV7-9 with TRBJ1-5; TRBD1 is a possible D gene (5 bases). The CDR3 runs 17 residues. Germline values: CDR1 SEHNR, CDR2 FQNEAQ (reference sequence). Trimming left V 1 base short and J 4 bases short, with 17 bases between. In DNA, the CDR3 is TGTGCCAGCAGCTTAGTGGGAAAAGGGGCTGGAAATCAGCCCCAGCATTTT. This translates into CASSLVGKGAGNQPQHF.

The CDR3 DNA follows: TGTGCCAGCAGTTACTCTGGAGGGGGAAACACCGGGGAGCTGTTTTTT. Translation gives CASSYSGGGNTGELFF. This chain links TRBV25-1 with TRBJ2-2; possibly TRBD1 or TRBD2 for D (6 bases each). V shed 5 bases and J shed 2 bases, with 15 bases lying between them. Germline CDR1 reads MGHDK; CDR2 reads SYGVNS. This CDR3 region has 16 residues.

In this sample, this clonotype turned up many times. V gene TRBV29-1 combines with J gene TRBJ1-2; no definite D call. CDR1 is SQVTM and CDR2 is ANQGSEA in the germline V gene. V lost 4 bases and J lost 6, with 9 bases in between. The CDR3 has 11 residues. CDR3 loop: CSVGETDGYTF. CDR3 sequence (DNA): TGCAGCGTTGGTGAGACTGATGGCTACACCTTC.

The chain carries TRBV2 and TRBJ2-3; the match to TRBD1 covers 12 bases. In germline, CDR1 is SNHLY, CDR2 FYNNEI. The CDR3 has 17 amino acids. V lost 0 bases to trimming and J lost 6 bases; unmatched junction nucleotides: 7. The CDR3 nucleotides are TGTGCCAGCAGTGAAGCTTCCCGGGACAGGGGGCCGGATACGCAGTATTTT. Amino acids: CASSEASRDRGPDTQYF.

The chain links TRBV7-9 to TRBJ2-7; D call uncertain. The CDR3 sequence is 12 residues long. CDR1 and CDR2 from the germline V gene are SEHNR and FQNEAQ (reference sequence). Trimming shortened V by 4 bases and J by 9 bases, and 13 bases separated the two germline ends. Here the CDR3 reads CASSSSEIGQYF. The DNA of the CDR3 is TGTGCCAGCAGCTCATCTGAAATAGGGCAGTACTTC.

The chain couples TRBV10-3 to TRBJ1-2; D remains unclear. There are 14 residues in the CDR3. CDR1 and CDR2 (germline): ENHRY, SYGVKD. V lost 10 bases and J lost 2, with 17 bases in between. This chain's CDR3 is CASSIWNSNYGYTF. Written as DNA, the CDR3 is TGTGCCAGTAGTATCTGGAACAGCAACTATGGCTACACCTTC.

Concerning this clonotype: The final CDR3 position lacks the conserved phenylalanine or tryptophan, pointing to a likely read error. The rearrangement uses TRBV3-1 and TRBJ2-5; D not certain. CDR1 and CDR2 (germline): LGHDT, YNNKEL (reference sequence). With 4 bases removed from V and 5 bases from J, the gap between germline ends came to 8 bases. The CDR3 length is 12 residues. The CDR3 protein is CASSPCGETQYC. The CDR3 DNA reads TGTGCCAGCAGCCCTTGTGGGGAGACCCAGTACTGC.

The chain uses TRBV29-1 and TRBJ1-2; TRBD1 matches at 9 bases. V lost 7 bases and J lost 4; bases outside the gene matches: 4. The CDR3 loop spans 12 amino acids. Germline values: CDR1 SQVTM, CDR2 ANQGSEA. The CDR3 DNA is TGCAGCGCCGCGGACAGGGGCTATGGCTACACCTTC. Its protein product is CSAADRGYGYTF.

This clonotype was seen only a few times. J is TRBJ2-5 and V is TRBV5-1; D gene uncertain. V gave up 7 bases and J gave up 3 bases, with 13 bases separating them. Germline loops: CDR1 SGHRS, CDR2 YFSETQ. CDR3 length equals 13 residues. In DNA, the CDR3 is TGCGCCAGCCAGATAGTCCCTGAAGAGACCCAGTACTTC. Its translation is CASQIVPEETQYF.

The V and J genes are TRBV25-1 and TRBJ1-1; 8 bases match TRBD1. This CDR3 has 12 amino acids. The germline V gene encodes CDR1 MGHDK and CDR2 SYGVNS. Trimming removed 5 bases from V and 12 bases from J; junction bases left unmatched: 8. The CDR3 DNA reads TGTGCCAGCAGTTTAGGACAGGGACGGACTTTCTTT. Protein sequence: CASSLGQGRTFF.

This clonotype was observed many times. The chain has TRBV7-2 and TRBJ1-6, with D unresolved. This CDR3 contains 14 residues. From germline, CDR1 is SGHTA and CDR2 FQGNSA. The V gene lost 1 base and the J gene lost 6 bases, with 7 bases spanning the gap. CDR3 residues: CASSLERANSPLHF. Here the CDR3 DNA reads TGTGCCAGCAGCTTAGAGAGGGCTAATTCACCCCTCCACTTT.

The CDR3 loop reads CATRVGSGGAYGYTF. Here the CDR3 DNA reads TGTGCCACCCGAGTCGGGTCAGGGGGCGCCTACGGCTACACCTTC. The rearrangement links TRBV10-3 to TRBJ1-2, with TRBD1 matching over 8 bases. The V segment lost 10 bases and the J segment 8 bases; nucleotides outside the gene matches: 18. Germline loops: CDR1 ENHRY, CDR2 SYGVKD. The CDR3 is 15 amino acids.

Many counts were recorded for this clonotype. J is TRBJ1-1 and V is TRBV12-3 or TRBV12-4, with a weak D call TRBD1 (6 bases). V shed 6 bases and J shed 2 bases, with 13 bases lying between them. The CDR3 is made up of 14 amino acids. This CDR3 is CASSQGRPNTEAFF. The CDR3 DNA sequence: TGTGCCAGCAGCCAGGGGAGACCCAACACTGAAGCTTTCTTT.

J is TRBJ1-3 and V is TRBV25-1; maybe TRBD1 (6 bases). Trimming pared 6 bases from V and 3 bases from J, leaving 18 bases between. CDR3 length: 16 residues. The germline CDR1 and CDR2 sequences are MGHDK and SYGVNS. The CDR3 sequence: CASSQDITGYGNTIYF. CDR3 nucleotides: TGTGCCAGCAGCCAAGATATTACAGGGTATGGAAACACCATATATTTT.

This clonotype was seen just once. The J gene is TRBJ2-6, the V gene TRBV7-9, with TRBD1 matching 9 bases. Germline assignment: CDR1 SEHNR and CDR2 FQNEAQ (reference sequence). After removal of 3 bases from V and 0 bases from J, the junction contained 6 bases not matched to a gene. The CDR3 length is 18 residues. The CDR3 region is CASSLPGQGNSGANVLTF. CDR3 DNA sequence: TGTGCCAGCAGCTTGCCCGGACAGGGGAACTCTGGGGCCAACGTCCTGACTTTC.

V and J are TRBV7-9 and TRBJ1-3; D remains ambiguous. CDR1 and CDR2 from the germline V gene are SEHNR and FQNEAQ (reference sequence). V was cut by 1 base and J by 6 bases, with 4 bases left in between. The CDR3 has 12 amino acids. CDR3 region: CASSLGLNTIYF. In nucleotides, the CDR3 is TGTGCCAGCAGCTTAGGGTTAAACACCATATATTTT.

The genes are TRBV9 and TRBJ1-1; D ambiguous. The CDR3 is 15 residues long. V lost 0 bases, J lost 0 bases, and 9 bases lay in between. The germline V gene encodes CDR1 SGDLS and CDR2 YYNGEE. The CDR3 sequence is CASSVGHQVNTEAFF. Here the CDR3 DNA reads TGTGCCAGCAGCGTAGGACACCAAGTGAACACTGAAGCTTTCTTT.

This chain joins TRBV20-1 and TRBJ2-2; the match to TRBD2 covers 10 bases. The CDR3 has 15 residues. Per the germline V gene, CDR1 is DFQATT and CDR2 is SNEGSKA (reference sequence). V was pared by 3 bases and J by 7 bases, with 8 bases of the junction left unmatched. CDR3 loop: CSASASGREIGELFF. CDR3 bases: TGCAGTGCTAGTGCTAGCGGGAGAGAAATCGGGGAGCTGTTTTTT.

This clonotype was picked up many times. The CDR3 DNA reads as TGTGCCAGCAGCCCCGGGCAGTATAATTCACCCCTCCACTTT. Translated, it gives CASSPGQYNSPLHF. The chain carries TRBV25-1 and TRBJ1-6; D remains unclear. The V gene lost 6 bases and the J gene lost 4 bases, with 10 bases spanning the gap. This CDR3 is 14 amino acids long. Germline V lookup: CDR1 MGHDK, CDR2 SYGVNS.

V and J are TRBV20-1 and TRBJ2-7; TRBD1 aligns across 10 bases. Germline CDR1 is DFQATT and CDR2 is SNEGSKA (reference sequence). Trimming cost V 7 bases and J 7 bases; bases outside gene matches: 10. The CDR3 consists of 13 residues. DNA of the CDR3: TGCAGTGTCGGGACAGGGGAGGCCGGGGAGCAGTACTTC. Its protein product is CSVGTGEAGEQYF.

This clonotype was seen just once. The rearrangement uses TRBV12-3 or TRBV12-4 and TRBJ2-7, with D possibly being TRBD1 or TRBD2 (5 bases each). The CDR3 length is 14 residues. V lost 6 bases to trimming and J lost 3 bases, with 15 bases between them. The DNA of the CDR3 is TGTGCCAGCAGGCCTTGGGGGAGCTACTACGAGCAGTACTTC. Its protein is CASRPWGSYYEQYF.

This clonotype was detected only a few times. The J gene is TRBJ2-5, the V gene TRBV11-1, with 8 bases matching TRBD1. Trimming at V came to 4 bases and at J to 4 bases, leaving 14 bases not matched to a gene. This CDR3 has 17 residues. The germline V gene encodes CDR1 SGHAT and CDR2 FQDESV (reference sequence). The CDR3 loop reads CASSSSLQGARGETQYF. The DNA for the CDR3 is TGTGCCAGCAGCTCATCGTTGCAGGGGGCTAGAGGAGAGACCCAGTACTTC.

This sequence joins TRBV10-2 and TRBJ2-7, with D perhaps being TRBD1 or TRBD2 (5 bases each). CDR1 is WSHSY and CDR2 is SAAADI in the germline V gene. The V gene lost 6 bases and the J gene lost 10 bases, with 25 bases spanning the gap. The CDR3 consists of 15 residues. The DNA for the CDR3 is TGCGCCAGCAGCCCCGCCTTGGGGGTCCCCCCGAGTCAGTACTTC. This translates into CASSPALGVPPSQYF.